Below are 18 T cell receptor beta chains sequenced from a single sample in a study of blood T cell repertoires in COVID-19 (TCRdb year 2020). The library relied on the immunoSEQ multiplex PCR assay. Held by TCRdb, this immuneACCESS table contains in-frame sequences only and omits some clones. Under half of the omission traces to an unresolved V gene where checked; the cause of the rest is unknown. The sample includes about 180,000 clones, with around 80% observed a single time. 12% of the sample is in the top ten clones. The source material was peripheral blood. These receptors came from a woman of 80 years or more with COVID-19, enrolled during active disease.

This chain connects TRBV27 to TRBJ1-1, with TRBD1 as a possible D gene (6 bases). The CDR3 is made up of 16 amino acids. Germline CDR1 MNHEY, CDR2 SMNVEV (reference sequence). V was cut by 1 base and J by 5 bases, with 17 bases left in between. The DNA for the CDR3 is TGTGCCAGCAGTTTATGGCTGGGGGGGGCGAGAACTGAAGCTTTCTTT. Translation: CASSLWLGGARTEAFF.

The chain uses TRBV11-2 and TRBJ1-3; D might be TRBD1 (6 bases). Germline loops: CDR1 SGHAT, CDR2 FQNNGV. CDR3 length: 14 amino acids. Trimming stripped 5 bases from V and 2 bases from J, with 10 bases between. CDR3 sequence: CASSPDRTGNTIYF. The CDR3 coding sequence is TGTGCCAGCAGCCCCGACAGGACTGGAAACACCATATATTTT. Full variable domain (rest looked up from reference TRBV11-2 and TRBJ1-3): EAGVAQSPRYKIIEKRQSVAFWCNPISGHATLYWYQQILGQGPKLLIQFQNNGVVDDSQLPKDRFSAERLKGVDSTLKIQPAKLEDSAVYLCASSPDRTGNTIYFGEGSWLTVV.

The chain uses TRBV5-1 and TRBJ2-1; D may be TRBD1 (6 bases). Trimming shortened V by 0 bases and J by 2 bases, and 9 bases separated the two germline ends. Germline CDR1 SGHRS, CDR2 YFSETQ. The CDR3 extends over 15 amino acids. CDR3 in DNA: TGCGCCAGCAGCTTGGGACAGGCTCCCTACAATGAGCAGTTCTTC. As protein: CASSLGQAPYNEQFF.

The chain uses TRBV7-9 and TRBJ2-5, with 7 bases that match TRBD2. The CDR3 runs to 14 residues. J gave up 9 bases and V 2 bases, and 9 bases lay outside the gene matches. Germline CDR1 reads SEHNR; CDR2 reads FQNEAQ (reference sequence). CDR3 nucleotide sequence: TGTGCCAGCAGCTTAAGTCGGGGGGTCCTGGCCCAGTACTTC. This codes for CASSLSRGVLAQYF.

The V and J genes are TRBV27 and TRBJ2-5; TRBD1 is a possible D gene (5 bases). Trimming stripped 2 bases from V and 5 bases from J, with 12 bases between. Germline V CDR1 and CDR2: MNHEY, SMNVEV (reference sequence). The CDR3 is 14 residues long. CDR3 DNA: TGTGCCAGCAGTTTAATCGCAGGGCCGGAGACCCAGTACTTC. It translates to CASSLIAGPETQYF.

The V and J genes are TRBV2 and TRBJ1-2; D gene unclear. Trimming removed 6 bases from V and 3 bases from J, with 14 bases in between. This CDR3 has 14 residues. Looked up from germline, CDR1 is SNHLY and CDR2 is FYNNEI. The CDR3 region has the DNA TGTGCCAGCAGCGGGATCCTCACCTACTATGGCTACACCTTC. Protein sequence: CASSGILTYYGYTF.

This chain links TRBV5-1 with TRBJ2-3, with 10 bases that match TRBD2. V lost 2 bases and J lost 0; bases outside the gene matches: 0. The CDR3 sequence is 15 residues long. Per the germline V gene, CDR1 is SGHRS and CDR2 is YFSETQ. The CDR3 loop is CASSFSGGSTDTQYF. In nucleotides, the CDR3 is TGCGCCAGCAGCTTTAGCGGGGGGAGCACAGATACGCAGTATTTT.

V gene TRBV6-2 or TRBV6-3 combines with J gene TRBJ2-7; TRBD2 might be the D (7 bases). V was cut by 3 bases and J by 5 bases, with 11 bases left in between. The CDR3 spans 13 residues. Germline V gene lookup returns CDR1 MNHEY and CDR2 SVGEGT. CDR3 DNA sequence: TGTGCCAGCAGTTATACGGGGGGCCACGAGCAGTACTTC. Amino acid sequence: CASSYTGGHEQYF.

In this sample, this clone turned up once. The chain combines TRBV2 with TRBJ2-1, with TRBD2 matching 8 bases. The germline CDR1 and CDR2 sequences are SNHLY and FYNNEI. The V gene end was trimmed by 2 bases and the J gene end by 4 bases; junction bases not matched to a gene: 4. The CDR3 contains 15 residues. CDR3 in amino acids: CASSENGGAYNEQFF. DNA of the CDR3: TGTGCCAGCAGTGAAAACGGGGGGGCGTACAATGAGCAGTTCTTC.

The chain employs TRBV19 and TRBJ1-2; TRBD1 agrees at 9 bases. The V gene end was trimmed by 7 bases and the J gene end by 8 bases; junction bases not matched to a gene: 5. The CDR3 runs 12 residues. Germline CDR1 and CDR2: LNHDA and SQIVND (reference sequence). DNA of the CDR3: TGTGCCAGTACCGGGACAGGGAGCGGCTACACCTTC. This translates into CASTGTGSGYTF.

The chain recombines TRBV29-1 with TRBJ1-1; 10 bases align to TRBD1. The germline CDR1 and CDR2 sequences are SQVTM and ANQGSEA. J was trimmed by 0 bases and V by 6 bases; bases with no gene match: 7. The CDR3 covers 15 residues. CDR3 nucleotides: TGCAGCGTCGACAGGGGGCGCGGGATGAACACTGAAGCTTTCTTT. It specifies CSVDRGRGMNTEAFF.

The chain combines TRBV9 with TRBJ1-6; D is perhaps TRBD1 (5 bases). Trimming took 4 bases from V and 7 from J, leaving 12 bases between them. Germline V gene lookup returns CDR1 SGDLS and CDR2 YYNGEE. This CDR3 spans 14 amino acids. The CDR3: CASSPRGGNSPLHF. The CDR3 nucleotides are TGTGCCAGCAGCCCGCGTGGGGGGAATTCACCCCTCCACTTT.

This sequence joins TRBV29-1 and TRBJ2-3; D not certain. CDR3 length: 13 amino acids. Germline V lookup: CDR1 SQVTM, CDR2 ANQGSEA. Trimming left V 4 bases short and J 1 base short, with 9 bases between. In DNA, the CDR3 is TGCAGCGTTGTCGACATTCGCACAGATACGCAGTATTTT. Protein product: CSVVDIRTDTQYF.

This chain connects TRBV7-9 to TRBJ1-1; 12 bases agree with TRBD1. CDR3 length: 16 amino acids. The germline V gene has CDR1 SEHNR and CDR2 FQNEAQ (reference sequence). The V gene end was trimmed by 0 bases and the J gene end by 7 bases; junction bases not matched to a gene: 6. The CDR3 protein is CASSLALGQGAFEAFF. Here the CDR3 DNA reads TGTGCCAGCAGCTTAGCCCTGGGACAGGGGGCTTTTGAAGCTTTCTTT.

This clone was counted many times. V gene TRBV2 combines with J gene TRBJ2-7; TRBD1 matches at 8 bases. CDR1 is SNHLY and CDR2 is FYNNEI in the germline V gene. CDR3 length equals 13 residues. The ends lost 5 bases at V and 3 bases at J; junction bases unmatched: 3. Here the CDR3 reads CASSRDRFYEQYF. CDR3 sequence (DNA): TGTGCCAGCAGTAGGGACAGGTTCTACGAGCAGTACTTC.

This chain joins TRBV7-8 and TRBJ1-5, with 8 bases aligning to TRBD1. The CDR3 sequence is 18 residues long. Looked up from germline, CDR1 is SGHVS and CDR2 is FQNEAQ. With 3 bases clipped from V and 4 bases from J, the junction kept 14 bases outside the gene matches. This CDR3 reads CASSFLTSGTGINQPQHF. The CDR3 DNA sequence: TGTGCCAGCAGCTTCCTCACATCTGGGACAGGCATAAATCAGCCCCAGCATTTT.

V and J are TRBV28 and TRBJ2-5; 12 positions match TRBD2. CDR3 length: 18 residues. Germline-derived CDR1 and CDR2 are MDHEN and SYDVKM. V was pared by 4 bases and J by 2 bases, with 11 bases of the junction left unmatched. The CDR3, as DNA: TGTGCCAGCAGTTGGAAAACTGGACTAGCGGGGCGACAAGAGACCCAGTACTTC. This translates into CASSWKTGLAGRQETQYF.

The chain has TRBV30 and TRBJ1-2, with TRBD1 as a possible D gene (5 bases). Trimming took 2 bases from V and 5 from J, leaving 21 bases between them. The CDR3 contains 16 residues. Germline CDR1 reads GTSNPN; CDR2 reads SVGIG (reference sequence). This CDR3 is CAWSPPGGLGVYGYTF. The CDR3 nucleotides are TGTGCCTGGAGTCCCCCGGGAGGGCTGGGGGTTTATGGCTACACCTTC. The full variable domain, completed using reference TRBV30 and TRBJ1-2, is SQTIHQWPATLVQPVGSPLSLECTVEGTSNPNLYWYRQAAGRGLQLLFYSVGIGQISSEVPQNLSASRPQDRQFILSSKKLLLSDSGFYLCAWSPPGGLGVYGYTFGSGTRLTVV.